One T cell receptor (beta chain) is described in this entry. Its specificity is not known. This record comes from a study of shared clonotypes between healthy human individuals. About the study: Per donor, CD8 memory used one plate, CD8 naive used two, CD4 memory used three and CD4 naive used three.

Study results and caveats: Expectations were that clonotype sharing among donors would be affected by sequencing depth.

The material for each subset, its genomic DNA, was split evenly across several immunoSEQ plates. The table came from immunoSEQ multiplex PCR; TCRdb's copy has only in-frame clones and leaves some out. Altogether around 2,000,000 clones are present, just under 95% being singletons, with the ten largest covering 0.9% to 1.4%. Terminally differentiated effector memory CD45RA+ cells were excluded by CCR7 positive selection of CD45RO-negative cells. Each sample came from a Caucasian adult donor living in Nashville, Tennessee. The sequenced sample was naive CD8+ T cells sorted from blood. The receptor's source is a young man in good health.

CDR3 in DNA: TGTGCCAGCCGGTCGGGGGAAGCGAACACCGGGGAGCTGTTTTTT. Its translation: CASRSGEANTGELFF. V gene TRBV2 combines with J gene TRBJ2-2; maybe TRBD2 (6 bases). Germline V lookup: CDR1 SNHLY, CDR2 FYNNEI. This CDR3 comprises 15 residues. The V gene lost 8 bases and the J gene lost 0 bases, with 13 bases spanning the gap. The complete variable domain, with remaining parts taken from reference TRBV2 and TRBJ2-2, reads EPEVTQTPSHQVTQMGQEVILRCVPISNHLYFYWYRQILGQKVEFLVSFYNNEISEKSEIFDDQFSVERPDGSNFTLKIRSTKLEDSAMYFCASRSGEANTGELFFGEGSRLTVL.